Sequencing of this T cell receptor (beta chain) was carried out in a study of T cell repertoires in cytomegalovirus infection. Overall study: Well-studied HLA-B-restricted CMV epitopes were used in the study alongside recently identified HLA-C-restricted ones. Public signatures in TCR beta pointed to CMV infection and matching HLA type.

Study-level points and caveats: There were HLA-C-restricted CMV-specific TCR beta clonotypes dominating the ex vivo response.

MiXCR, run by TCRdb on the reads, gives a single entry per CDR3 protein. This table has under 350,000 distinct CDR3 sequences, less than 25% appearing once. Worth noting for this clonotype: Antigen unknown.

There are 12 residues in the CDR3. Trimming pared 7 bases from V and 0 bases from J, leaving 4 bases between. V is TRBV12-3 or TRBV12-4 and J is TRBJ1-3, with unresolved D. This receptor was identified in a human donor in good health (CMV status not recorded). Some clones in this sample may be carry-over from other donors' samples. The source was cultured PBMCs, collected from culture after CMV antigen stimulation. This CDR3 reads CASTNSGNTIYF. The CDR3 DNA sequence: TGTGCCAGCACTAACTCTGGAAACACCATATATTTT.